A selection of T cell receptor beta chains follows, all from one sample in a study of T-cell memory formation after mild COVID-19. TCRdb independently ran MiXCR on the 5' RACE reads; one entry per CDR3 protein. The sample yields roughly 100,000 distinct CDR3 sequences, around 16% seen once. Sequencing was done on a sample of PBMCs or a T cell subset sorted from them (not recorded which). These receptors originate from a man aged 18 to 30 who had mild COVID-19 (a few samples of this study predate the infection). Cell type and time point are not known. The CDR3 runs from the conserved cysteine through the conserved F or W. The D gene is left open where the match is weak. The size field is filled for only some rows; it gives once, few, many or a size class.

size | J | D | V | CDR3 | DNA
NA | TRBJ2-3 | NA | TRBV11-2 | CASSRGRGTDTQYF | TGTGCCAGCAGCCGCGGGCGGGGCACAGATACGCAGTATTTT
NA | TRBJ2-1 | TRBD1 | TRBV29-1 | CSVAGTGVNEQFF | TGCAGCGTCGCCGGGACAGGGGTGAATGAGCAGTTCTTC
NA | TRBJ2-1 | TRBD2 | TRBV4-1 | CASSQDPGGNEQFF | TGCGCCAGCAGCCAAGATCCCGGGGGGAATGAGCAGTTCTTC
NA | TRBJ2-2 | NA | TRBV29-1 | CSVQNYTPGELFF | TGCAGCGTCCAAAACTACACCCCGGGGGAGCTGTTTTTT
NA | TRBJ2-1 | NA | TRBV7-6 | CASSPGVVTYNEQFF | TGTGCCAGCAGCCCAGGCGTGGTAACCTACAATGAGCAGTTCTTC
medium-sized | TRBJ1-1 | NA | TRBV13 | CASSLGLMRRVDFF | TGTGCCAGCAGCTTAGGCCTAATGAGGAGGGTCGATTTCTTT
NA | TRBJ2-2 | NA | TRBV7-2 | CASTWDHTNTGELFF | TGTGCCAGCACCTGGGACCACACGAACACCGGGGAGCTGTTTTTT
NA | TRBJ2-5 | TRBD2 | TRBV12-3/TRBV12-4 | CASSFRDYAETQYF | TGTGCCAGCAGTTTCCGGGACTATGCGGAGACCCAGTACTTC
few | TRBJ2-1 | TRBD1 | TRBV27 | CASSLGGRGRDEQFF | TGTGCCAGCAGTTTAGGGGGCAGGGGGCGGGATGAGCAGTTCTTC
NA | TRBJ2-3 | TRBD1 | TRBV10-3 | CAISLGQSPVTDTQYF | TGTGCCATCAGCTTGGGACAGTCCCCTGTCACAGATACGCAGTATTTT
few | TRBJ1-2 | NA | TRBV15 | CATSRLDGYGYTF | TGTGCCACCAGCAGGCTGGATGGCTATGGCTACACCTTC
NA | TRBJ2-5 | NA | TRBV7-9 | CASRDRMGPSGAETQYF | TGTGCCAGCAGGGACCGAATGGGACCTAGTGGAGCAGAGACCCAGTACTTC
NA | TRBJ1-1 | NA | TRBV20-1 | CSARSTRVITEAFF | TGCAGTGCTAGAAGCACCAGGGTGATCACTGAAGCTTTCTTT
NA | TRBJ2-2 | TRBD2 | TRBV29-1 | CSVVLANTGELFF | TGCAGCGTTGTACTAGCGAATACCGGGGAGCTGTTTTTT
NA | TRBJ1-6 | NA | TRBV20-1 | CSASPPQGDNSPLHF | TGCAGTGCTAGTCCCCCGCAGGGTGATAATTCACCCCTCCACTTT
NA | TRBJ2-7 | NA | TRBV19 | CARNGTLSYEQYF | TGTGCCAGAAACGGGACATTGTCCTACGAGCAGTACTTC
NA | TRBJ2-2 | NA | TRBV6-5 | CASIHTSGHTNTGELFF | TGTGCCAGTATCCACACTTCGGGACACACGAACACCGGGGAGCTGTTTTTT
NA | TRBJ1-3 | NA | TRBV28 | CASSLSRNTIYF | TGTGCCAGCAGTCTCTCGAGAAACACCATATATTTT
NA | TRBJ2-3 | TRBD1 | TRBV5-1 | CASSPGTGLDTQYF | TGCGCCAGCAGCCCCGGGACAGGGTTAGATACGCAGTATTTT
few | TRBJ1-4 | NA | TRBV7-9 | CASSLVGQQREKLFF | TGTGCCAGCAGCCTGGTAGGGCAGCAAAGGGAAAAACTGTTTTTT
many | TRBJ2-3 | TRBD1 | TRBV7-3 | CASSSGQTSTDTQYF | TGTGCCAGCAGCTCGGGACAGACTAGCACAGATACGCAGTATTTT
few | TRBJ1-5 | TRBD1 | TRBV12-3/TRBV12-4 | CASSPPGQTSNQPQHF | TGTGCCAGCAGTCCCCCGGGACAGACTAGCAATCAGCCCCAGCATTTT
NA | TRBJ1-1 | TRBD1 | TRBV4-1 | CASSQPTGPMNTEAFF | TGCGCCAGCAGCCAACCGACAGGGCCCATGAACACTGAAGCTTTCTTT
many | TRBJ1-5 | NA | TRBV7-6 | CASSLGQGQPQHF | TGTGCCAGCAGCTTAGGGCAGGGCCAGCCCCAGCATTTT
few | TRBJ1-2 | TRBD1 | TRBV7-2 | CASSLARDRIYGYTF | TGTGCCAGCAGCTTAGCGAGGGACAGGATTTATGGCTACACCTTC
few | TRBJ1-3 | NA | TRBV9 | CASSVEVDSGNTIYF | TGTGCCAGCAGCGTAGAAGTCGACTCTGGAAACACCATATATTTT
NA | TRBJ1-2 | TRBD1 | TRBV7-8 | CASSLDRTGSWYGYTF | TGTGCCAGCAGCTTAGATCGGACAGGGAGTTGGTATGGCTACACCTTC
NA | TRBJ2-3 | NA | TRBV12-3/TRBV12-4 | CASSFSGGPDTQYF | TGTGCCAGCAGTTTTTCCGGGGGGCCAGATACGCAGTATTTT
NA | TRBJ1-1 | NA | TRBV6-5 | CASSPTGGSTEAFF | TGTGCCAGCAGTCCCACAGGTGGGAGCACTGAAGCTTTCTTT
NA | TRBJ2-1 | NA | TRBV20-1 | CSAEGRPGGQFF | TGCAGTGCTGAGGGTAGACCGGGCGGGCAGTTCTTC
few | TRBJ1-5 | NA | TRBV4-1 | CASSQDPGRFNQPQHF | TGCGCCAGCAGCCAAGATCCGGGCCGGTTCAATCAGCCCCAGCATTTT
NA | TRBJ2-1 | NA | TRBV11-2 | CASSSIRDSLYNEQFF | TGTGCCAGCAGCTCGATTCGGGACTCCCTATACAATGAGCAGTTCTTC
NA | TRBJ2-5 | NA | TRBV18 | CASSPPTGAKETQYF | TGTGCCAGCTCACCACCTACGGGGGCAAAAGAGACCCAGTACTTC
NA | TRBJ2-7 | NA | TRBV30 | CAWSEQGMYAYEQYF | TGTGCCTGGAGTGAGCAGGGGATGTATGCCTACGAGCAGTACTTC
few | TRBJ2-3 | NA | TRBV15 | CATSRHDSTDTQYF | TGTGCCACCAGCAGACACGACAGCACAGATACGCAGTATTTT
NA | TRBJ2-7 | NA | TRBV4-1 | CASSPRTEWYEQYF | TGCGCCAGCAGCCCTCGGACGGAGTGGTACGAGCAGTACTTC
NA | TRBJ1-1 | NA | TRBV5-4 | CASSLETGFNTEAFF | TGTGCCAGCAGCTTGGAAACAGGATTCAACACTGAAGCTTTCTTT
NA | TRBJ1-4 | NA | TRBV7-4 | CASRHFPWRGKLFF | TGTGCCAGCAGACATTTCCCATGGCGTGGAAAACTGTTTTTT
NA | TRBJ1-1 | TRBD1 | TRBV10-3 | CAISEGAPVTEAFF | TGTGCCATCAGCGAGGGGGCGCCGGTCACTGAAGCTTTCTTT
NA | TRBJ2-5 | NA | TRBV4-2 | CASSHRGTEETQYF | TGTGCCAGCAGCCACCGAGGGACGGAAGAGACCCAGTACTTC
few | TRBJ2-1 | TRBD2 | TRBV5-1 | CASSALGTSGGAHEQFF | TGCGCCAGCAGCGCCCTAGGGACTAGCGGGGGGGCGCACGAGCAGTTCTTC
few | TRBJ2-2 | TRBD1 | TRBV12-3/TRBV12-4 | CASSLRDRNTGELFF | TGTGCCAGCAGTCTCCGGGACAGGAACACCGGGGAGCTGTTTTTT
NA | TRBJ2-1 | NA | TRBV27 | CASSDWNRERGYYNEQFF | TGTGCCAGCAGTGACTGGAACAGGGAAAGGGGGTACTACAATGAGCAGTTCTTC
NA | TRBJ2-3 | TRBD2 | TRBV4-2 | CASSHSPGLAGDTDTQYF | TGTGCCAGCAGCCATTCTCCGGGACTAGCGGGGGACACAGATACGCAGTATTTT
few | TRBJ1-1 | NA | TRBV12-3/TRBV12-4 | CASSSGDSNTEAFF | TGTGCCAGCAGTTCTGGAGATTCGAACACTGAAGCTTTCTTT
NA | TRBJ2-1 | TRBD2 | TRBV27 | CASGPTSAYNEQFF | TGTGCCAGCGGACCGACTAGCGCCTACAATGAGCAGTTCTTC
few | TRBJ2-2 | NA | TRBV27 | CASSFLTGPPYTGELFF | TGTGCCAGCAGTTTCCTGACAGGACCACCTTACACCGGGGAGCTGTTTTTT
NA | TRBJ2-1 | NA | TRBV7-2 | CASSPGGYEQFF | TGTGCCAGCAGCCCCGGAGGTTATGAGCAGTTCTTC
few | TRBJ2-5 | TRBD1 | TRBV6-6 | CASSPTGQGGETQYF | TGTGCCAGCAGTCCTACGGGACAGGGAGGCGAGACCCAGTACTTC
many | TRBJ2-1 | NA | TRBV7-9 | CASSPGTEQFF | TGTGCCAGCAGCCCCGGGACTGAGCAGTTCTTC
NA | TRBJ2-1 | NA | TRBV3-1 | CASSQDMGSAYNEQFF | TGTGCCAGCAGCCAAGACATGGGGTCTGCTTACAATGAGCAGTTCTTC
many | TRBJ1-4 | NA | TRBV27 | CASSPLGSNEKLFF | TGTGCCAGCAGTCCCCTGGGCTCTAATGAAAAACTGTTTTTT
few | TRBJ1-1 | NA | TRBV5-1 | CASSSEQGNTEAFF | TGCGCCAGCAGCTCGGAACAGGGGAACACTGAAGCTTTCTTT